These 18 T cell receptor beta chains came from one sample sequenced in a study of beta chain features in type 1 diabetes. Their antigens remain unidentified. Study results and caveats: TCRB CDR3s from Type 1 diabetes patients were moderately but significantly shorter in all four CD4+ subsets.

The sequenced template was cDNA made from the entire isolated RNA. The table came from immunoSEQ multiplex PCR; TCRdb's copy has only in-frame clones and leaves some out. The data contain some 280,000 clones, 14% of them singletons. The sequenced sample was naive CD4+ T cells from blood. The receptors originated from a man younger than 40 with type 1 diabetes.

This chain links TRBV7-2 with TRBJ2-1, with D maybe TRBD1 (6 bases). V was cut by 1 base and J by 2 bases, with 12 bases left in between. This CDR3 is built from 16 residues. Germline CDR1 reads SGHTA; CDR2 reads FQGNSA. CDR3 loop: CASSLGSQGTYNEQFF. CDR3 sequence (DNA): TGTGCCAGCAGCTTAGGGTCTCAGGGGACCTACAATGAGCAGTTCTTC. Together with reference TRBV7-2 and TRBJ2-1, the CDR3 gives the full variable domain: GAGVSQSPSNKVTEKGKDVELRCDPISGHTALYWYRQSLGQGLEFLIYFQGNSAPDKSGLPSDRFSAERTGGSVSTLTIQRTQQEDSAVYLCASSLGSQGTYNEQFFGPGTRLTVL.

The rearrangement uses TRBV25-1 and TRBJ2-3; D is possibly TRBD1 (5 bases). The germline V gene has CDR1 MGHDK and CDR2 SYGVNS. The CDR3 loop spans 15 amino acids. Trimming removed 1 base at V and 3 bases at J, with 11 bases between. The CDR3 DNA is TGTGCCAGCAGTGAATCGGAGACAGTAACAGATACGCAGTATTTT. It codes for CASSESETVTDTQYF.

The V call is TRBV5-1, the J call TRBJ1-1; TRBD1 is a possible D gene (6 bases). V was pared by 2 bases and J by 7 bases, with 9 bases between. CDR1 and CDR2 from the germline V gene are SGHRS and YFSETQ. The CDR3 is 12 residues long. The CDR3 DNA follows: TGCGCCAGCAGCTTAACGGACAGTGAAGCTTTCTTT. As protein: CASSLTDSEAFF.

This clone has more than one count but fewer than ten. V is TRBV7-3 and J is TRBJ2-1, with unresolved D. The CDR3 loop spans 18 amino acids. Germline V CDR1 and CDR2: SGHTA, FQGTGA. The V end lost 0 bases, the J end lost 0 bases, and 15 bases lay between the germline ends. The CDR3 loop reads CASSLTPRSLSSYNEQFF. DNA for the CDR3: TGTGCCAGCAGCTTAACGCCCCGGAGCTTAAGCTCCTACAATGAGCAGTTCTTC.

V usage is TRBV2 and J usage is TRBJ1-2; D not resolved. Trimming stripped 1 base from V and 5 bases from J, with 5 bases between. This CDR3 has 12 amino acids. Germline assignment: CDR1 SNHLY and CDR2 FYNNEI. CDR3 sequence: CASSEDQYGYTF. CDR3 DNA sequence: TGTGCCAGCAGTGAAGATCAGTATGGCTACACCTTC.

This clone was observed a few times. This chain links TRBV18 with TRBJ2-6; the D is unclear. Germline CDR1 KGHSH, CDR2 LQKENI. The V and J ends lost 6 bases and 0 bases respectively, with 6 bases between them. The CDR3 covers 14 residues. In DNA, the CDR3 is TGTGCCAGCTCCCTGAGCTCTGGGGCCAACGTCCTGACTTTC. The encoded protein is CASSLSSGANVLTF.

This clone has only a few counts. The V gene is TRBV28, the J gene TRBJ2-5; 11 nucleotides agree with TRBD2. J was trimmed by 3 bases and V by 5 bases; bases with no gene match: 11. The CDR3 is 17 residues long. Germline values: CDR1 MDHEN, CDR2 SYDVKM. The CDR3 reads CASSPNYSGRAEETQYF. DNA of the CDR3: TGTGCCAGCAGTCCTAATTATAGCGGGAGGGCGGAAGAGACCCAGTACTTC.

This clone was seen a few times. CDR3 protein: CASSGRTSGILYEQYF. DNA for the CDR3: TGTGCCAGCAGCGGCCGGACTAGCGGGATTCTTTACGAGCAGTACTTC. This chain links TRBV13 with TRBJ2-7; 12 bases match TRBD2. Trimming cost V 5 bases and J 4 bases; bases outside gene matches: 9. Germline V gives CDR1 PRHDT, CDR2 FYEKMQ (reference sequence). This CDR3 is built from 16 residues. The variable domain in full, completed from reference TRBV13 and TRBJ2-7, reads AAGVIQSPRHLIKEKRETATLKCYPIPRHDTVYWYQQGPGQDPQFLISFYEKMQSDKGSIPDRFSAQQFSDYHSELNMSSLELGDSALYFCASSGRTSGILYEQYFGPGTRLTVT.

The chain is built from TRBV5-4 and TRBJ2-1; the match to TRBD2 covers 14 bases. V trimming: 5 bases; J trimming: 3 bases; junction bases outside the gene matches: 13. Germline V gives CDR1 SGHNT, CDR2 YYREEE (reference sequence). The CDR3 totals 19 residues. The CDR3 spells CASSPKTSGRAEYYNEQFF. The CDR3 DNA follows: TGTGCCAGCAGTCCAAAGACTAGCGGGAGGGCCGAATACTACAATGAGCAGTTCTTC.

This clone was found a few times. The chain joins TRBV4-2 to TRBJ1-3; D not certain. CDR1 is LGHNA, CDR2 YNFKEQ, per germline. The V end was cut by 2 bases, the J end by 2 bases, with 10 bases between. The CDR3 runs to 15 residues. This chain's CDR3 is CASSQRTGTGNTIYF. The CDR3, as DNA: TGTGCCAGCAGCCAACGCACGGGGACTGGAAACACCATATATTTT.

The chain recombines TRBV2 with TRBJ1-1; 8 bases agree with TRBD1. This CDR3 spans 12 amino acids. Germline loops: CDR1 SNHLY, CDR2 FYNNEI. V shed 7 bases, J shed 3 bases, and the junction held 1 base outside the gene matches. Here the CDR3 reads CASNRGYTEAFF. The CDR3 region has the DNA TGTGCCAGCAACAGGGGGTACACTGAAGCTTTCTTT.

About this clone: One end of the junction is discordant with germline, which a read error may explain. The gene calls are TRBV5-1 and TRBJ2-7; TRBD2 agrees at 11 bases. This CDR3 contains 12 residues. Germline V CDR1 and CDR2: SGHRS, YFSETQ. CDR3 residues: CASSQTSGTRCF. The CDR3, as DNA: TGCGCCAGCAGCCAGACTAGCGGGACTCGATGCTTC.

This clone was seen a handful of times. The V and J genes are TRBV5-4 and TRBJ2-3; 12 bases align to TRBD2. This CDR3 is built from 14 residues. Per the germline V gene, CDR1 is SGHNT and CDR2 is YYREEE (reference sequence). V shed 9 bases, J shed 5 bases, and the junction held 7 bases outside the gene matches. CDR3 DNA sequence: TGTGCCATTCTAGCGGGAGGGGCCCAAGATACGCAGTATTTT. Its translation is CAILAGGAQDTQYF.

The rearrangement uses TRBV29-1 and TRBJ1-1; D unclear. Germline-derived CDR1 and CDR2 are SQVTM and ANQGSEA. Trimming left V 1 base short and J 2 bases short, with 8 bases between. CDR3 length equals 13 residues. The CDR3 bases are TGCAGCGTTGAAGTGGCAGTAAACACTGAAGCTTTCTTT. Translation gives CSVEVAVNTEAFF.

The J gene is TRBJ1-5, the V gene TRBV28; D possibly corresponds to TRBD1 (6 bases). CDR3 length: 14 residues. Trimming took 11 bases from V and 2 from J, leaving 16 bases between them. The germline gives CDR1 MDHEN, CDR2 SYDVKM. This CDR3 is CAGTWGGRNQPQHF. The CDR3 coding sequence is TGTGCCGGCACCTGGGGGGGCCGCAATCAGCCCCAGCATTTT.

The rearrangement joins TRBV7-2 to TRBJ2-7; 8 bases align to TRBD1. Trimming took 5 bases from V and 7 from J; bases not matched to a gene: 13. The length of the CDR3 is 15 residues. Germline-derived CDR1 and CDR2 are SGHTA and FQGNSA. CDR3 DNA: TGTGCCAGCAGCCCGCAGGGGGCGACCTCGGGGGAGCAGTACTTC. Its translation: CASSPQGATSGEQYF.

The CDR3 DNA follows: TGTGCCAGCAGCTATAGAACCGGCGGGAACACTGAAGCTTTCTTT. This encodes CASSYRTGGNTEAFF. V usage is TRBV7-9 and J usage is TRBJ1-1; D not certain. V lost 4 bases to trimming and J lost 1 base, with 13 bases between them. From germline, CDR1 is SEHNR and CDR2 FQNEAQ (reference sequence). This CDR3 is built from 15 residues.

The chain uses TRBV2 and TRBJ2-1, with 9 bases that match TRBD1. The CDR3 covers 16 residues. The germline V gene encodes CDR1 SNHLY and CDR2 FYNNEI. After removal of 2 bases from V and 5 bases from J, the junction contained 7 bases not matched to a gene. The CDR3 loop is CASSEFGTGTHNEQFF. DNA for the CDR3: TGTGCCAGCAGTGAATTTGGGACAGGGACTCACAATGAGCAGTTCTTC.